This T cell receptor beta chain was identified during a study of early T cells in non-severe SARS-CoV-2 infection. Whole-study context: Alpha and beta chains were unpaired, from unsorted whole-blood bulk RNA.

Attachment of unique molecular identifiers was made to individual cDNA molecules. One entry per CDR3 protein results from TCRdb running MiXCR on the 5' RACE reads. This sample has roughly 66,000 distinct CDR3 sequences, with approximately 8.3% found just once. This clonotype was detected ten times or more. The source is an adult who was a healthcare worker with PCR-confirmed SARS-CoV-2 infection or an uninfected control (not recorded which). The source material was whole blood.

The CDR3: CASSFGEGELFF. CDR3 in DNA: TGTGCCAGCAGCTTTGGAGAAGGGGAGCTGTTTTTT. The chain employs TRBV7-3 and TRBJ2-2; no firm D call. The germline V gene has CDR1 SGHTA and CDR2 FQGTGA. With 3 bases removed from V and 8 bases from J, the gap between germline ends came to 7 bases. This CDR3 spans 12 amino acids.